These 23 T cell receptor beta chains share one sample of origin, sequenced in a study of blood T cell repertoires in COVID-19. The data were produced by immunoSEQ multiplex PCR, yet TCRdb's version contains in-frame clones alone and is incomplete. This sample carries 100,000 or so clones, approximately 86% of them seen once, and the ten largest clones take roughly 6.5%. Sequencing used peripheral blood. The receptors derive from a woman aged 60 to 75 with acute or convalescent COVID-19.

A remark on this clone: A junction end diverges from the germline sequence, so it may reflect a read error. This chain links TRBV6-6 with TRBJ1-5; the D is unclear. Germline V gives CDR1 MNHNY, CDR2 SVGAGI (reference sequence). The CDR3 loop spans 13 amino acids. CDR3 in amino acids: CAGSYSEGSSVNF. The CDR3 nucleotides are TGTGCCGGCAGTTACTCAGAGGGCAGCTCTGTAAATTTT.

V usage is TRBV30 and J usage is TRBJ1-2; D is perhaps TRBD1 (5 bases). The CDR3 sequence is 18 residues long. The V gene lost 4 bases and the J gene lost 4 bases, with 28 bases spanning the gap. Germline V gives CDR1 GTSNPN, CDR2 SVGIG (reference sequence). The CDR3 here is CAWILAPTGRLVIYGYTF. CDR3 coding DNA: TGTGCCTGGATACTAGCCCCCACGGGACGCCTAGTCATCTATGGCTACACCTTC. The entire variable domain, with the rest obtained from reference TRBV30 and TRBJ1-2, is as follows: SQTIHQWPATLVQPVGSPLSLECTVEGTSNPNLYWYRQAAGRGLQLLFYSVGIGQISSEVPQNLSASRPQDRQFILSSKKLLLSDSGFYLCAWILAPTGRLVIYGYTFGSGTRLTVV.

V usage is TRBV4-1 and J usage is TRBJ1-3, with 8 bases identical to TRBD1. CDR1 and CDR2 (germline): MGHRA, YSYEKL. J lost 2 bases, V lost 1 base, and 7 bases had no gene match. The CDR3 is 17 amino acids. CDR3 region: CASSQVQGVFAGNTIYF. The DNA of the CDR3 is TGCGCCAGCAGCCAAGTACAGGGGGTCTTCGCTGGAAACACCATATATTTT.

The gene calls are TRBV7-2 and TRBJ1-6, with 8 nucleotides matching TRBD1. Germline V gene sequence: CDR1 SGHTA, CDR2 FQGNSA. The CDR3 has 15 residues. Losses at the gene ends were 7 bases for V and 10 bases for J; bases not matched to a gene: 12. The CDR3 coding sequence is TGTGCCAGCACCCGGACAGGGTCTGTTCAATCACCCCTCCACTTT. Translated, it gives CASTRTGSVQSPLHF.

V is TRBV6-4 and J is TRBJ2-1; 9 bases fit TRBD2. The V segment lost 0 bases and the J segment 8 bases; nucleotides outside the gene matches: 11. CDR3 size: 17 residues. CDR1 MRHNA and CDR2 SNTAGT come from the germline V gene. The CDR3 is CASSDSEAGGPIDEQFF. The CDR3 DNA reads TGTGCCAGCAGTGACTCTGAGGCGGGAGGGCCTATCGATGAGCAGTTCTTC.

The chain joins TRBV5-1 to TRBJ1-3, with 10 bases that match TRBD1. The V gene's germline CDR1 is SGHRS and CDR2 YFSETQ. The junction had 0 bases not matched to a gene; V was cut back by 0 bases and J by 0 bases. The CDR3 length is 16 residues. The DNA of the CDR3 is TGCGCCAGCAGCTTGGGGACAGGGGGCTCTGGAAACACCATATATTTT. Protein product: CASSLGTGGSGNTIYF.

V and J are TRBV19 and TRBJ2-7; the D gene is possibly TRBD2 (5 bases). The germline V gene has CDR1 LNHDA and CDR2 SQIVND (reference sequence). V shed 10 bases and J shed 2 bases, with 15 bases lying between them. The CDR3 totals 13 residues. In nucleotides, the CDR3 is TGTGCCACCACCCCCGGGAATACCTACGAGCAGTACTTC. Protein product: CATTPGNTYEQYF.

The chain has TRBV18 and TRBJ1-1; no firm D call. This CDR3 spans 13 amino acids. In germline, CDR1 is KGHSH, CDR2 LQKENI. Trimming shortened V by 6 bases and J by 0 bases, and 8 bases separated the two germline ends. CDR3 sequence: CASSRLMNTEAFF. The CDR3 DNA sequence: TGTGCCAGCTCGCGGCTCATGAACACTGAAGCTTTCTTT.

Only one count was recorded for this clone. CDR3 in DNA: TGTGCCACCAGTGATTTGACCGGGGGTACCGGGGAGCTGTTTTTT. Translated, it gives CATSDLTGGTGELFF. V and J are TRBV24-1 and TRBJ2-2; possible D gene TRBD2, 6 bases. The CDR3 contains 15 residues. V shed 0 bases and J shed 5 bases, with 9 bases lying between them. The germline V gene encodes CDR1 KGHDR and CDR2 SFDVKD.

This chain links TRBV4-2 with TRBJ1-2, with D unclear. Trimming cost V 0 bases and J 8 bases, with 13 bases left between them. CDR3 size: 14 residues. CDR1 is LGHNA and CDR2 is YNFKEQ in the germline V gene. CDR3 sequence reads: CASSQDGPSGGYTF. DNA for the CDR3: TGTGCCAGCAGCCAAGATGGACCCTCGGGAGGCTACACCTTC.

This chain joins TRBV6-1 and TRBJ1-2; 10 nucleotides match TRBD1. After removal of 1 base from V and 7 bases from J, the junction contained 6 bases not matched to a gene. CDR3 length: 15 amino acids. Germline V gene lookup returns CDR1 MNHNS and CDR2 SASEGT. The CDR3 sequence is CASSEVPRTGGGYTF. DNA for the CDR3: TGTGCCAGCAGTGAAGTCCCCCGGACAGGGGGTGGCTACACCTTC.

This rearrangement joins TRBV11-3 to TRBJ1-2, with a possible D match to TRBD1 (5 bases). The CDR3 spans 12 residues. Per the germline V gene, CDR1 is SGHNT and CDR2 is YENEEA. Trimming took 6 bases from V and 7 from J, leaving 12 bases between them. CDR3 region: CASSSGFAGYTF. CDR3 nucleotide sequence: TGTGCCAGCAGTTCAGGGTTCGCTGGCTACACCTTC.

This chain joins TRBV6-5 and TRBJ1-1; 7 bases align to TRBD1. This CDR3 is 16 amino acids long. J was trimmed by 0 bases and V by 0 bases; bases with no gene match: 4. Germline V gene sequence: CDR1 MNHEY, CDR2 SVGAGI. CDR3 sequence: CASSYSIGTVNTEAFF. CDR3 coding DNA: TGTGCCAGCAGTTACTCGATAGGGACAGTGAACACTGAAGCTTTCTTT.

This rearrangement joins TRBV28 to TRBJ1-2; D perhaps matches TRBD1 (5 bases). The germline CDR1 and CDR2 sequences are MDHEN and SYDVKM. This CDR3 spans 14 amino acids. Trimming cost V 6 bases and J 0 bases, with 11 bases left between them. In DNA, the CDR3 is TGTGCCAGCAGGCAGGGCCGAACTAACTATGGCTACACCTTC. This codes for CASRQGRTNYGYTF.

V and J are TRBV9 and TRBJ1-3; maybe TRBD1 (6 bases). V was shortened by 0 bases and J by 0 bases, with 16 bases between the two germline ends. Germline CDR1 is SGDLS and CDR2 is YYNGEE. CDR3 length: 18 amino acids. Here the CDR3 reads CASSVEGGNSHSGNTIYF. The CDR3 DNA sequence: TGTGCCAGCAGCGTAGAGGGGGGGAACAGCCACTCTGGAAACACCATATATTTT.

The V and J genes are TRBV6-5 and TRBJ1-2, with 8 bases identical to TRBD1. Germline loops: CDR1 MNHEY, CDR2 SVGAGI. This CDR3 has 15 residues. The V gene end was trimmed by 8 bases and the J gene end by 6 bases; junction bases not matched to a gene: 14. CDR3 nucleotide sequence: TGTGCCAGCCGTCTAGGCGGGTCAGGGGGCCATGGCTACACCTTC. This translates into CASRLGGSGGHGYTF.

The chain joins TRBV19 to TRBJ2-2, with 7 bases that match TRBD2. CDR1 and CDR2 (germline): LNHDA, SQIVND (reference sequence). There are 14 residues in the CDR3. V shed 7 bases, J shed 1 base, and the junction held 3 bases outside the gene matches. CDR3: CASKREMNTGELFF. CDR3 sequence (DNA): TGTGCCAGTAAGCGGGAAATGAACACCGGGGAGCTGTTTTTT.

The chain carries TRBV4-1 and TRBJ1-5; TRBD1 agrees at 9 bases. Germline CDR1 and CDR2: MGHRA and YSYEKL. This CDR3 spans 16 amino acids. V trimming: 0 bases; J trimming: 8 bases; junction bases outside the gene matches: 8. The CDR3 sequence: CASSQETGGSREPQHF. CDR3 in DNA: TGCGCCAGCAGCCAAGAAACAGGGGGCTCCCGAGAGCCCCAGCATTTT.

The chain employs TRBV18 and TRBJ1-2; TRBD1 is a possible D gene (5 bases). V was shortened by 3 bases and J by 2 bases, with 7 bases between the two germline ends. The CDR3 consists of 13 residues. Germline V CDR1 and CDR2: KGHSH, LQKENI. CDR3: CASSPEGNYGYTF. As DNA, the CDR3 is TGTGCCAGCTCACCGGAGGGGAACTATGGCTACACCTTC.

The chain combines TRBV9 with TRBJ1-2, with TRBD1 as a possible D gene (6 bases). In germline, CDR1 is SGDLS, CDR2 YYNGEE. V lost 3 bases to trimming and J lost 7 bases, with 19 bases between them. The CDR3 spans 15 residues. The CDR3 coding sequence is TGTGCCAGCAGCGGGGGGGGCAGGGTCCCAGCTGGCTACACCTTC. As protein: CASSGGGRVPAGYTF.

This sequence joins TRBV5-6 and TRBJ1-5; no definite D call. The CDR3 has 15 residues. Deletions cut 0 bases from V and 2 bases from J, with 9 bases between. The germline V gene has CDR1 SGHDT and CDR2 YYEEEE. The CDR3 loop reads CASSLGGFGNQPQHF. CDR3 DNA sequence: TGTGCCAGCAGCTTGGGAGGGTTCGGCAATCAGCCCCAGCATTTT.

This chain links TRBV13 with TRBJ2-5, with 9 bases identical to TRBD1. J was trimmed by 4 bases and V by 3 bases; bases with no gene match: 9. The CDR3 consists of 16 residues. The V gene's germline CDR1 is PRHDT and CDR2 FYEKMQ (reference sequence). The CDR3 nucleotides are TGTGCCAGCAGCTTTACTAGGGACAGGGATGGAGAGACCCAGTACTTC. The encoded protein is CASSFTRDRDGETQYF.

CDR3 region: CASSSISGTGLTGELFF. DNA for the CDR3: TGTGCCAGCAGCTCGATATCCGGGACAGGGCTTACCGGGGAGCTGTTTTTT. The rearrangement links TRBV11-3 to TRBJ2-2, with 9 nucleotides matching TRBD1. V trimming: 4 bases; J trimming: 5 bases; junction bases outside the gene matches: 11. The CDR3 has 17 residues. Germline CDR1 is SGHNT and CDR2 is YENEEA.